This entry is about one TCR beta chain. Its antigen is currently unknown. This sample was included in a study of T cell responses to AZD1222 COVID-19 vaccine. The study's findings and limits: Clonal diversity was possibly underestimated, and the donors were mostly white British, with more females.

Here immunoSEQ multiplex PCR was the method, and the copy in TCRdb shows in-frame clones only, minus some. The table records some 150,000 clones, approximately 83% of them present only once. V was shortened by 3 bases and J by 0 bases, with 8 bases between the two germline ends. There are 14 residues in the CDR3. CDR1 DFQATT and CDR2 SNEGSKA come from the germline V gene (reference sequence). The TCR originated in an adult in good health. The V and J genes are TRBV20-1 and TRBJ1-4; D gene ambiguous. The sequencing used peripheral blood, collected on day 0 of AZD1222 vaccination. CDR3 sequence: CSASLASTNEKLFF. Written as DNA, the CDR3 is TGCAGTGCTAGTTTGGCCTCAACTAATGAAAAACTGTTTTTT.